One sample yielded the 28 T cell receptor beta chains listed below, sequenced in a study of blood T cell repertoires in COVID-19. Assay used: immunoSEQ multiplex PCR; TCRdb lists only in-frame clones, some missing. The sample has 210,000 or so clones; 80% to 90% are singletons. Material for sequencing was PBMCs or T cells enriched from blood (not recorded which). The receptors were gathered from a woman aged 25 to 39 who had been exposed to COVID-19.

V gene TRBV6-6 combines with J gene TRBJ1-1, with D uncertain. This CDR3 comprises 15 residues. The V gene's germline CDR1 is MNHNY and CDR2 SVGAGI (reference sequence). V lost 0 bases and J lost 0, with 8 bases in between. The CDR3 nucleotides are TGTGCCAGCAGTTACTCGAGGGCAGTGAACACTGAAGCTTTCTTT. This encodes CASSYSRAVNTEAFF.

The rearrangement uses TRBV30 and TRBJ1-6, with a possible D match to TRBD1 (6 bases). V was trimmed by 4 bases and J by 9 bases, leaving 16 bases between them. The CDR3 loop spans 14 amino acids. CDR1 is GTSNPN and CDR2 is SVGIG in the germline V gene (reference sequence). CDR3 DNA: TGTGCCTGGACCGGGACAACCCTCTCTTCACCCCTCCACTTT. It encodes CAWTGTTLSSPLHF.

This sequence joins TRBV27 and TRBJ2-1; possibly TRBD1 for D (6 bases). Trimming removed 10 bases at V and 0 bases at J, with 19 bases between. The CDR3 spans 16 residues. The germline CDR1 and CDR2 sequences are MNHEY and SMNVEV (reference sequence). In DNA, the CDR3 is TGTGCCACCTCCCTGGGCCGGACAGTCTCCTACAATGAGCAGTTCTTC. It translates to CATSLGRTVSYNEQFF.

The chain couples TRBV5-6 to TRBJ2-5; possible D gene TRBD1, 6 bases. Trimming removed 3 bases at V and 5 bases at J, with 14 bases between. CDR1 is SGHDT, CDR2 YYEEEE, per germline. The CDR3 runs to 14 residues. The CDR3 DNA reads as TGTGCCAGCAGCTATCAGGGGTCCACCGAGACCCAGTACTTC. Encoded protein: CASSYQGSTETQYF. Supplemented by reference TRBV5-6 and TRBJ2-5, the full variable domain reads DAGVTQSPTHLIKTRGQQVTLRCSPKSGHDTVSWYQQALGQGPQFIFQYYEEEERQRGNFPDRFSGHQFPNYSSELNVNALLLGDSALYLCASSYQGSTETQYFGPGTRLLVL.

This clone was observed a single time. J is TRBJ2-7 and V is TRBV10-3, with 8 positions matching TRBD2. Per the germline V gene, CDR1 is ENHRY and CDR2 is SYGVKD. The CDR3 spans 12 residues. V dropped 7 bases and J dropped 3; count of bases not matched to a gene: 2. The CDR3 DNA reads TGTGCCATCAAGGCGGGAGGCTACGAGCAGTACTTC. Translating gives CAIKAGGYEQYF.

This sequence joins TRBV12-3 or TRBV12-4 and TRBJ1-1, with no clear D. The CDR3 has 13 residues. V gave up 1 base and J gave up 4 bases, with 7 bases separating them. Here the CDR3 reads CASSLEGVTEAFF. The CDR3 DNA follows: TGTGCCAGCAGTTTAGAGGGAGTCACTGAAGCTTTCTTT.

This chain connects TRBV28 to TRBJ1-5; no firm D call. The V gene's germline CDR1 is MDHEN and CDR2 SYDVKM. The V end lost 4 bases, the J end lost 9 bases, and 7 bases lay between the germline ends. CDR3 length equals 11 residues. In nucleotides, the CDR3 is TGTGCCAGCAGTTCATCCGGGCCCCAGCATTTT. Encoded protein: CASSSSGPQHF.

This clone has only one observation. The gene calls are TRBV12-5 and TRBJ1-4; the D is unclear. There are 14 residues in the CDR3. Germline V gives CDR1 LGHNT, CDR2 FRNRAP. With 1 base removed from V and 8 bases from J, the gap between germline ends came to 11 bases. DNA of the CDR3: TGTGCTAGTGGTTTGGCGGGGATAGGGGAAAAACTGTTTTTT. Its translation: CASGLAGIGEKLFF.

The chain recombines TRBV5-4 with TRBJ2-5, with 12 bases aligning to TRBD2. There are 19 residues in the CDR3. From germline, CDR1 is SGHNT and CDR2 YYREEE (reference sequence). The V segment lost 1 base and the J segment 9 bases; nucleotides outside the gene matches: 19. Written as DNA, the CDR3 is TGTGCCAGCAGCTTGATGGGTACTAGCGGGAGGCCGTGGCGAGCCTCCCAGTACTTC. This encodes CASSLMGTSGRPWRASQYF.

The chain is built from TRBV3-1 (or the pseudogene TRBV3-2) and TRBJ1-2; D is possibly TRBD1 (5 bases). CDR3 length equals 14 residues. The V gene lost 1 base and the J gene lost 4 bases, with 10 bases spanning the gap. In germline, CDR1 is LGHDT, CDR2 YNNKEL (reference sequence). The CDR3 region has the DNA TGTGCCAGCAGCCAAGGATCCGGGGGCTATGGCTACACCTTC. It yields the protein CASSQGSGGYGYTF.

This clone occurred once. The V call is TRBV30, the J call TRBJ2-7; no clear D gene. This CDR3 is 12 amino acids long. Deletions cut 0 bases from V and 0 bases from J, with 3 bases between. Per the germline V gene, CDR1 is GTSNPN and CDR2 is SVGIG (reference sequence). The CDR3 sequence is CAWSVVSYEQYF. As DNA, the CDR3 is TGTGCCTGGAGTGTCGTCTCCTACGAGCAGTACTTC. The complete variable domain, with remaining parts taken from reference TRBV30 and TRBJ2-7, reads SQTIHQWPATLVQPVGSPLSLECTVEGTSNPNLYWYRQAAGRGLQLLFYSVGIGQISSEVPQNLSASRPQDRQFILSSKKLLLSDSGFYLCAWSVVSYEQYFGPGTRLTVT.

The rearrangement links TRBV5-1 to TRBJ2-1; 8 nucleotides match TRBD1. Germline assignment: CDR1 SGHRS and CDR2 YFSETQ. The trim removed 4 bases at V and 5 bases at J, leaving 11 bases unmatched. This CDR3 comprises 16 residues. This chain's CDR3 is CASSQRTGWVHNEQFF. DNA of the CDR3: TGCGCCAGCAGCCAAAGGACAGGGTGGGTCCACAATGAGCAGTTCTTC.

In this sample, this clone turned up once. The chain joins TRBV3-1 (or the pseudogene TRBV3-2) to TRBJ1-2, with D perhaps matching TRBD1 (5 bases). The CDR3 is made up of 12 amino acids. Trimming took 1 base from V and 8 from J, leaving 8 bases between them. CDR1 is LGHDT and CDR2 is YNNKEL in the germline V gene (reference sequence). The CDR3 is CASSQGGEGYTF. CDR3 nucleotides: TGTGCCAGCAGCCAAGGGGGGGAAGGCTACACCTTC.

The chain couples TRBV19 to TRBJ1-1; tentative D call: TRBD1 (5 bases). The germline V gene has CDR1 LNHDA and CDR2 SQIVND (reference sequence). V lost 3 bases to trimming and J lost 4 bases, with 12 bases between them. The CDR3 contains 14 residues. Here the CDR3 reads CASSMGRGGTEAFF. The CDR3 DNA is TGTGCCAGTAGTATGGGACGGGGGGGCACTGAAGCTTTCTTT.

The gene calls are TRBV28 and TRBJ2-5; no clear D gene. Germline CDR1 MDHEN, CDR2 SYDVKM. The CDR3 has 12 amino acids. With 3 bases removed from V and 1 base from J, the gap between germline ends came to 3 bases. For the CDR3, the DNA is TGTGCCAGCAGTTTCTTCCAAGAGACCCAGTACTTC. This sequence encodes CASSFFQETQYF.

The chain uses TRBV9 and TRBJ1-5; D perhaps matches TRBD1 (6 bases). The germline CDR1 and CDR2 sequences are SGDLS and YYNGEE. This CDR3 contains 14 residues. V shed 0 bases and J shed 6 bases, with 10 bases lying between them. The chain's CDR3 is CASSVGGGSQPQHF. The CDR3 DNA sequence: TGTGCCAGCAGCGTAGGAGGGGGAAGTCAGCCCCAGCATTTT. Combining the CDR3 with reference TRBV9 and TRBJ1-5 gives the whole variable domain DSGVTQTPKHLITATGQRVTLRCSPRSGDLSVYWYQQSLDQGLQFLIQYYNGEERAKGNILERFSAQQFPDLHSELNLSSLELGDSALYFCASSVGGGSQPQHFGDGTRLSIL.

This chain links TRBV5-1 with TRBJ2-1; 8 bases match TRBD2. The junction had 11 bases not matched to a gene; V was cut back by 4 bases and J by 8 bases. CDR1 SGHRS and CDR2 YFSETQ come from the germline V gene. CDR3 size: 15 residues. The CDR3 reads CASSAGTSLSYEQFF. CDR3 DNA: TGCGCCAGCAGCGCCGGGACTAGTCTTAGCTATGAGCAGTTCTTC.

This chain links TRBV9 with TRBJ1-5; 7 positions agree with TRBD1. Germline CDR1 SGDLS, CDR2 YYNGEE. This CDR3 spans 15 amino acids. With 4 bases clipped from V and 0 bases from J, the junction kept 4 bases outside the gene matches. CDR3 in amino acids: CASSPQGVSNQPQHF. The CDR3 DNA sequence: TGTGCCAGCAGCCCTCAGGGGGTTAGCAATCAGCCCCAGCATTTT.

The chain uses TRBV9 and TRBJ2-1; TRBD2 matches at 13 bases. This CDR3 comprises 17 residues. V lost 4 bases and J lost 5; bases outside the gene matches: 9. Germline V gene data show CDR1 as SGDLS and CDR2 as YYNGEE. The DNA of the CDR3 is TGTGCCAGCAGCACTAGCGGGAGGGCCATTATCCACAATGAGCAGTTCTTC. It is translated as CASSTSGRAIIHNEQFF.

The chain links TRBV2 to TRBJ2-7, with a tentative D call TRBD2 (6 bases). CDR3 length: 11 residues. The V end lost 8 bases, the J end lost 8 bases, and 13 bases lay between the germline ends. Germline V gene lookup returns CDR1 SNHLY and CDR2 FYNNEI. Here the CDR3 reads CASAGRVQQYF. The CDR3 DNA reads as TGTGCCAGCGCGGGAAGGGTTCAGCAGTACTTC.

The chain couples TRBV6-6 to TRBJ1-1, with D unresolved. The CDR3 sequence is 12 residues long. Germline loops: CDR1 MNHNY, CDR2 SVGAGI (reference sequence). V dropped 5 bases and J dropped 5 bases, with 9 bases sitting between them. CDR3 sequence: CASSLGRTEAFF. CDR3 bases: TGTGCCAGCAGTCTTGGGAGGACTGAAGCTTTCTTT.

The V and J genes are TRBV9 and TRBJ1-3, with 7 positions matching TRBD1. Trimming removed 1 base from V and 0 bases from J; junction bases left unmatched: 4. This CDR3 has 16 residues. Germline-derived CDR1 and CDR2 are SGDLS and YYNGEE. This CDR3 reads CASSVQGQISGNTIYF. For the CDR3, the DNA is TGTGCCAGCAGCGTACAGGGACAGATCTCTGGAAACACCATATATTTT.

This clone was recorded only once. The chain is built from TRBV10-2 and TRBJ2-2, with 7 bases that match TRBD2. Losses at the gene ends were 5 bases for V and 1 base for J; bases not matched to a gene: 1. CDR1 is WSHSY, CDR2 SAAADI, per germline. The CDR3 loop spans 14 amino acids. CDR3 bases: TGCGCCAGCAGTCCGGGAGGGAACACCGGGGAGCTGTTTTTT. As protein: CASSPGGNTGELFF.

This rearrangement joins TRBV11-2 to TRBJ2-5; TRBD2 is a possible D gene (6 bases). This CDR3 region has 16 residues. V lost 0 bases, J lost 5 bases, and 16 bases lay in between. Germline CDR1 SGHAT, CDR2 FQNNGV. This chain's CDR3 is CASSLDPSRGAETQYF. The CDR3, as DNA: TGTGCCAGCAGCTTAGATCCCTCGCGGGGCGCGGAGACCCAGTACTTC.

The genes are TRBV7-9 and TRBJ1-1; 9 bases are a match to TRBD1. J gave up 4 bases and V 1 base, and 10 bases lay outside the gene matches. The CDR3 length is 17 residues. Germline V gene lookup returns CDR1 SEHNR and CDR2 FQNEAQ (reference sequence). CDR3 nucleotide sequence: TGTGCCAGCAGCTTAGGCCGGGACAGGGTATCGGGCACTGAAGCTTTCTTT. The encoded protein is CASSLGRDRVSGTEAFF.

V and J are TRBV2 and TRBJ2-3, with D possibly matching TRBD2 (6 bases). V was pared by 10 bases and J by 5 bases, with 10 bases between. CDR1 SNHLY and CDR2 FYNNEI come from the germline V gene. This CDR3 has 11 residues. The CDR3 sequence: CAIGGGDTQYF. In DNA form, the CDR3 reads TGTGCCATTGGGGGAGGAGATACGCAGTATTTT.

This rearrangement joins TRBV5-4 to TRBJ2-1, with 15 positions matching TRBD2. Trimming took 4 bases from V and 2 from J; bases not matched to a gene: 4. Germline lookup yields CDR1 SGHNT and CDR2 YYREEE (reference sequence). The CDR3 extends over 17 amino acids. CDR3 DNA sequence: TGTGCCAGCAGCCTGGGACTAGCGGGAGGCACCTACAATGAGCAGTTCTTC. Translation: CASSLGLAGGTYNEQFF.

V gene TRBV6-5 combines with J gene TRBJ2-2; TRBD1 agrees at 7 bases. Germline V lookup: CDR1 MNHEY, CDR2 SVGAGI. J lost 7 bases, V lost 6 bases, and 5 bases had no gene match. The CDR3 is made up of 13 amino acids. The CDR3 coding sequence is TGTGCCAGCAGCCGACAGGGTATCGGGGAGCTGTTTTTT. Its translation is CASSRQGIGELFF.